The entry below describes one T cell receptor beta chain. Sample time point: pre-sensitization, week 0. The treatment is: therapeutic diphenylcyclopropenone sensitization with weekly scalp DPC. The source of the sample is a study of human T cells and chemical hapten exposure. Germline lookup yields CDR1 MNHNS and CDR2 SASEGT. J lost 4 bases, V lost 8 bases, and 9 bases had no gene match. The CDR3 runs to 14 residues. TCRdb reprocessed the RACE reads via MiXCR and lists one record per CDR3 protein. The sample has approximately 77,000 distinct CDR3 sequences; 14% are singletons. The rearrangement links TRBV6-1 to TRBJ2-3; 7 bases agree with TRBD1. This specimen was whole blood, taken in connection with sensitization to the hapten diphenylcyclopropenone (DPC). The TCR sequence derives from a woman in her forties or fifties with alopecia areata. Some clones in this sample may be carry-over from other donors' samples. CDR3 bases: TGTGCCAGCCGCGCAGGGGGTTCCCCAGATACGCAGTATTTT. It yields the protein CASRAGGSPDTQYF.